The next 5 T cell receptor beta chains were all read from a single sample in a study of blood T cell repertoires in COVID-19. Sequencing used immunoSEQ multiplex PCR; TCRdb keeps in-frame clones, though not all of them. This sample has approximately 210,000 clones, with 83% found just once. Sequencing was done on a sample of peripheral blood. Every receptor here comes from a middle-aged woman with active or convalescent COVID-19.

V usage is TRBV7-9 and J usage is TRBJ2-3; 10 bases agree with TRBD2. CDR3 size: 17 residues. In germline, CDR1 is SEHNR, CDR2 FQNEAQ (reference sequence). V shed 0 bases, J shed 6 bases, and the junction held 9 bases outside the gene matches. This CDR3 reads CASSLASLAGASDTQYF. The DNA for the CDR3 is TGTGCCAGCAGCTTAGCTTCGCTAGCGGGGGCTTCGGATACGCAGTATTTT.

This chain connects TRBV14 to TRBJ2-3; D unclear. CDR1 SGHDN and CDR2 FVKESK come from the germline V gene. The CDR3 runs to 15 residues. V was clipped by 0 bases and J by 4 bases, with 11 bases between them. The CDR3 region is CASSQDSPLADTQYF. CDR3 bases: TGTGCCAGCAGCCAAGATAGTCCACTCGCAGATACGCAGTATTTT.

This sequence joins TRBV21-1 and TRBJ2-7; TRBD1 was called by the table and not checked on the DNA. TRBV21-1 is designated a pseudogene. The CDR3 contains 14 residues. The CDR3 nucleotides read TGTGCCAGCAGCAAAGTGAGCAGGGTAGACGAGCAGTACTTC. Its protein is CASSKVSRVDEQYF.

The chain has TRBV7-2 and TRBJ1-4, with 9 bases that match TRBD1. The CDR3 contains 14 residues. The V gene's germline CDR1 is SGHTA and CDR2 FQGNSA. After removal of 5 bases from V and 5 bases from J, the junction contained 3 bases not matched to a gene. CDR3 bases: TGTGCCAGCAGCCGGGACAGGGAAAATGAAAAACTGTTTTTT. Its translation: CASSRDRENEKLFF.

The rearrangement uses TRBV6-5 and TRBJ1-2; a possible D gene is TRBD1 (5 bases). CDR3 size: 15 residues. Germline CDR1 and CDR2: MNHEY and SVGAGI. Trimming left V 2 bases short and J 8 bases short, with 18 bases between. CDR3 loop: CASSYTAGRDGGYTF. CDR3 in DNA: TGTGCCAGCAGTTACACCGCGGGACGGGATGGCGGCTACACCTTC.